The 28 T cell receptor beta chains below come from one sample, sequenced in a study of blood T cells in healthy people across ages (dated by TCRdb to 2015 to 2017). The library was built by means of 5' RACE. TCRdb shows the sequencer as Illumina HiSeq 2500. The second PCR ran for about 7 to 11 cycles and used a J-beta primer mix along with a sample-barcoded 5' primer. The public reads were run again by TCRdb, first through fastp at Q25 and then through MiXCR, and only productive beta chains were kept. Rows merge per CDR3 protein into single entries with the most common DNA and genes. This sample holds about 570,000 distinct CDR3 sequences; 27% were observed only once. 3.6% of the sample is taken by the ten largest. The same sample was also used in a study of T cells of mothers and their children.

The sample comprised blood. Receptors originate from a boy between 2 and 10 years old in good health.

The rearrangement uses TRBV9 and TRBJ2-1; 9 bases are shared with TRBD2. Germline CDR1 is SGDLS and CDR2 is YYNGEE. The junction had 7 bases not matched to a gene; V was cut back by 0 bases and J by 6 bases. There are 16 residues in the CDR3. CDR3 region: CASSVVGSGGTNEQFF. The DNA for the CDR3 is TGTGCCAGCAGCGTAGTGGGTAGCGGGGGAACCAATGAGCAGTTCTTC.

This clonotype has a handful of counts. V and J are TRBV7-9 and TRBJ2-5; 10 bases align to TRBD2. The J call may be faulty, since TRBJ2-1 better matches the DNA end. The germline gives CDR1 SEHNR, CDR2 FQNEAQ (reference sequence). The CDR3 contains 15 residues. The CDR3 spells CASSLLAGDGNEQFF. For the CDR3, the DNA is TGTGCCAGCAGCCTTCTAGCGGGAGACGGGAATGAGCAGTTCTTC.

The genes are TRBV11-2 and TRBJ2-2, with a tentative D call TRBD1 (6 bases). Looked up from germline, CDR1 is SGHAT and CDR2 is FQNNGV. The CDR3 has 14 amino acids. V gave up 6 bases and J gave up 4 bases, with 12 bases separating them. Here the CDR3 reads CASSFGTSTGELFF. The CDR3 DNA is TGTGCCAGCAGTTTCGGGACAAGCACCGGGGAGCTGTTTTTT.

This chain uses TRBV29-1 with TRBJ2-7; D possibly corresponds to TRBD1 (5 bases). The CDR3 is 13 amino acids. The V end lost 4 bases, the J end lost 0 bases, and 10 bases lay between the germline ends. Per the germline V gene, CDR1 is SQVTM and CDR2 is ANQGSEA. CDR3: CSVGTGDSYEQYF. CDR3 DNA: TGCAGCGTTGGCACAGGTGACTCCTACGAGCAGTACTTC.

This sequence joins TRBV29-1 and TRBJ1-1, with a tentative D call TRBD1 (5 bases). Germline-derived CDR1 and CDR2 are SQVTM and ANQGSEA. The V end lost 4 bases, the J end lost 4 bases, and 13 bases lay between the germline ends. CDR3 length equals 13 residues. CDR3 in DNA: TGCAGCGTTGCGTCCAGGGTGCCCACTGAAGCTTTCTTT. Translating gives CSVASRVPTEAFF.

The chain carries TRBV28 and TRBJ1-2; no clear D gene. The CDR3 is 11 residues long. The germline V gene has CDR1 MDHEN and CDR2 SYDVKM. V lost 3 bases and J lost 4, with 3 bases in between. The chain's CDR3 is CASSLRYGYTF. In DNA form, the CDR3 reads TGTGCCAGCAGTTTGCGCTATGGCTACACCTTC.

The J gene is TRBJ2-5, the V gene TRBV20-1, with 9 bases aligning to TRBD2. Germline V gene data show CDR1 as DFQATT and CDR2 as SNEGSKA (reference sequence). This CDR3 is built from 16 residues. V dropped 3 bases and J dropped 4; count of bases not matched to a gene: 12. The CDR3 region has the DNA TGCAGTGCTAGTTGGAGACCGGGACTAGCCGTAGAGACCCAGTACTTC. Protein product: CSASWRPGLAVETQYF.

This clonotype was picked up a small number of times. The rearrangement links TRBV7-9 to TRBJ2-3; 7 bases line up with TRBD2. The J segment lost 5 bases and the V segment lost 2 bases, leaving 1 base of the junction unmatched. The CDR3 is 13 amino acids. Germline CDR1 is SEHNR and CDR2 is FQNEAQ (reference sequence). The CDR3 is CASSLPSGDTQYF. The DNA of the CDR3 is TGTGCCAGCAGCTTACCTAGCGGAGATACGCAGTATTTT.

The chain employs TRBV21-1 and TRBJ2-5; TRBD2 was called by the table and not checked on the DNA. TRBV21-1 is described as a pseudogene. The CDR3 runs 18 residues. This CDR3 reads CASSKGTPLAGGGETQYF. CDR3 nucleotide sequence: TGTGCCAGCAGCAAAGGAACCCCCCTAGCGGGGGGAGGCGAGACCCAGTACTTC.

The gene calls are TRBV27 and TRBJ2-3; D is unclear. CDR1 is MNHEY and CDR2 is SMNVEV in the germline V gene (reference sequence). The CDR3 length is 15 residues. V lost 6 bases, J lost 3 bases, and 16 bases lay in between. The CDR3 region is CASSLLGLRTDTQYF. For the CDR3, the DNA is TGTGCCAGCAGCCTCCTAGGTCTCAGAACAGATACGCAGTATTTT.

This clonotype was observed a handful of times. The rearrangement joins TRBV19 to TRBJ2-4, with 9 bases aligning to TRBD1. The CDR3 totals 16 residues. Germline loops: CDR1 LNHDA, CDR2 SQIVND (reference sequence). Losses at the gene ends were 5 bases for V and 2 bases for J; bases not matched to a gene: 7. The CDR3 loop is CASSAGTGYTKNIQYF. For the CDR3, the DNA is TGTGCCAGTAGTGCCGGGACAGGGTACACCAAAAACATTCAGTACTTC.

In this sample, this clonotype turned up a few times. The chain couples TRBV9 to TRBJ2-7; D remains ambiguous. The germline V gene has CDR1 SGDLS and CDR2 YYNGEE. V gave up 0 bases and J gave up 1 base, with 5 bases separating them. This CDR3 region has 13 residues. This chain's CDR3 is CASSVGQSYEQYF. The CDR3 DNA reads TGTGCCAGCAGCGTAGGCCAGTCCTACGAGCAGTACTTC.

This clonotype was found many times. The V call is TRBV30, the J call TRBJ2-2; D not resolved. CDR1 GTSNPN and CDR2 SVGIG come from the germline V gene (reference sequence). This CDR3 spans 13 amino acids. The V gene lost 0 bases and the J gene lost 5 bases, with 7 bases spanning the gap. CDR3 region: CAWSVSETGELFF. In nucleotides, the CDR3 is TGTGCCTGGAGTGTAAGCGAAACCGGGGAGCTGTTTTTT.

This clonotype was picked up a small number of times. This chain uses TRBV10-3 with TRBJ1-1, with D hard to call. Trimming cost V 10 bases and J 1 base, with 13 bases left between them. This CDR3 comprises 13 residues. Germline V gene sequence: CDR1 ENHRY, CDR2 SYGVKD. CDR3 bases: TGTGCCACGACCCGGGCCGCGAACACTGAAGCTTTCTTT. Protein sequence: CATTRAANTEAFF.

V and J are TRBV12-3 or TRBV12-4 and TRBJ2-1; D remains unclear. V shed 2 bases and J shed 12 bases, with 11 bases lying between them. The CDR3 is 12 amino acids. The CDR3 DNA sequence: TGTGCCAGCAGTTTAAATCGGGTAGGGCAGTTCTTC. This codes for CASSLNRVGQFF.

This clonotype occurred a few times. The chain employs TRBV5-5 and TRBJ2-7; 8 bases align to TRBD1. Trimming removed 3 bases from V and 7 bases from J; junction bases left unmatched: 9. Germline V CDR1 and CDR2: SGHKS, YYEKEE (reference sequence). The CDR3 is 14 residues long. The CDR3 DNA reads as TGTGCCAGCAGCTGGGTCACAGGGGGAGAAGAGCAGTACTTC. Residues: CASSWVTGGEEQYF. Variable domain in full (rest from reference TRBV5-5 and TRBJ2-7): DAGVTQSPTHLIKTRGQQVTLRCSPISGHKSVSWYQQVLGQGPQFIFQYYEKEERGRGNFPDRFSARQFPNYSSELNVNALLLGDSALYLCASSWVTGGEEQYFGPGTRLTVT.

This CDR3 is CSARVRRMNTEAFF. DNA for the CDR3: TGCAGTGCTAGAGTCAGGCGGATGAACACTGAAGCTTTCTTT. The chain carries TRBV20-1 and TRBJ1-1, with no clear D. Deletions cut 1 base from V and 0 bases from J, with 9 bases between. The CDR3 has 14 residues. The germline V gene has CDR1 DFQATT and CDR2 SNEGSKA (reference sequence).

This clonotype was detected a few times. An end of the junction does not agree with germline; a read error may underlie this. This chain joins TRBV20-1 and TRBJ1-2; 7 positions match TRBD1. Germline-derived CDR1 and CDR2 are DFQATT and SNEGSKA (reference sequence). This CDR3 region has 16 residues. CDR3 sequence: CSARDYSRGTESLSSF. CDR3 DNA sequence: TGCAGTGCTAGAGATTATTCAAGGGGGACAGAGAGCTTGTCATCCTTC.

The chain carries TRBV27 and TRBJ2-7; maybe TRBD2 (6 bases). V lost 1 base, J lost 5 bases, and 18 bases lay in between. Germline-derived CDR1 and CDR2 are MNHEY and SMNVEV (reference sequence). This CDR3 is 16 amino acids long. The CDR3 spells CASSLLTLAGRNEQYF. As DNA, the CDR3 is TGTGCCAGCAGTTTATTGACCCTGGCGGGGAGGAACGAGCAGTACTTC.

This clonotype was picked up a small number of times. This chain connects TRBV11-1 to TRBJ1-2, with a weak D call TRBD1 (5 bases). There are 15 residues in the CDR3. Looked up from germline, CDR1 is SGHAT and CDR2 is FQDESV (reference sequence). V dropped 1 base and J dropped 8 bases, with 17 bases sitting between them. This chain's CDR3 is CASSLVPRGLLGYTF. CDR3 nucleotide sequence: TGTGCCAGCAGCTTAGTCCCTCGGGGACTATTAGGCTACACCTTC.

Ten or more counts support this clonotype. In DNA form, the CDR3 reads TGTGCCAGCAGCCAGGACAGGGGGACAGATACGCAGTATTTT. Protein sequence: CASSQDRGTDTQYF. The chain couples TRBV6-6 to TRBJ2-3, with TRBD1 matching over 10 bases. This CDR3 region has 14 residues. Germline V CDR1 and CDR2: MNHNY, SVGAGI (reference sequence). V was clipped by 6 bases and J by 3 bases; unmatched bases: 3.

This clonotype was observed a handful of times. V and J are TRBV6-1 and TRBJ2-7; 10 nucleotides line up with TRBD1. Germline CDR1 MNHNS, CDR2 SASEGT. V dropped 6 bases and J dropped 5; count of bases not matched to a gene: 10. The CDR3 is made up of 15 amino acids. CDR3 in amino acids: CASRGRDRGWDEQYF. The CDR3 DNA reads as TGTGCCAGCAGGGGCCGGGACAGGGGTTGGGACGAGCAGTACTTC.

This clonotype has only a few counts. The rearrangement joins TRBV29-1 to TRBJ2-5, with 8 bases that match TRBD2. In germline, CDR1 is SQVTM, CDR2 ANQGSEA. V lost 4 bases, J lost 5 bases, and 3 bases stayed unmatched. The CDR3 runs 12 residues. The CDR3 here is CSVVAGMETQYF. The CDR3 DNA reads TGCAGCGTTGTAGCGGGGATGGAGACCCAGTACTTC.

Comment on this clonotype: One end of the junction does not line up with germline, which may come from a read error. The CDR3 is CAISESIFAGSSSYNGQFF. The CDR3 coding sequence is TGTGCCATCAGTGAGTCTATTTTCGCAGGAAGTTCAAGCTACAATGGGCAGTTCTTC. The chain employs TRBV10-3 and TRBJ2-1, with no clear D. Germline CDR1 and CDR2: ENHRY and SYGVKD. This CDR3 spans 19 amino acids.

The rearrangement uses TRBV5-1 and TRBJ2-7, with D perhaps TRBD1 (5 bases). The CDR3 consists of 15 residues. The V end was cut by 0 bases, the J end by 2 bases, with 12 bases between. Germline V gene data show CDR1 as SGHRS and CDR2 as YFSETQ. The CDR3 DNA reads as TGCGCCAGCAGCTTGGCGGGCAGGGATACCTACGAGCAGTACTTC. Residues: CASSLAGRDTYEQYF.

This clonotype was seen a handful of times. J is TRBJ2-5 and V is TRBV12-5; tentative D call: TRBD2 (6 bases). Per the germline V gene, CDR1 is LGHNT and CDR2 is FRNRAP. The CDR3 spans 12 residues. V lost 3 bases to trimming and J lost 5 bases, with 7 bases between them. The CDR3 bases are TGTGCTAGTGGTTTTGGAGGGGAGACCCAGTACTTC. Translation gives CASGFGGETQYF.

The chain employs TRBV3-1 and TRBJ2-5, with a tentative D call TRBD1 (6 bases). The CDR3 contains 14 residues. V lost 1 base, J lost 5 bases, and 11 bases lay in between. In germline, CDR1 is LGHDT, CDR2 YNNKEL (reference sequence). The CDR3 DNA reads as TGTGCCAGCAGCCAAGGCAAGGGGGAGGAGACCCAGTACTTC. It is translated as CASSQGKGEETQYF.

This clonotype came up a few times. V gene TRBV6-1 combines with J gene TRBJ2-7; D may be TRBD1 (6 bases). Germline CDR1 and CDR2: MNHNS and SASEGT. V lost 5 bases and J lost 7, with 15 bases in between. CDR3 length equals 13 residues. CDR3 nucleotides: TGTGCCAGCAGTAGGACAGACCCCGGAGAGCAGTACTTC. This sequence encodes CASSRTDPGEQYF.